This record covers a single T cell receptor beta chain. What it binds is unknown. The data stem from a study of immune evolution from preneoplasia to lung adenocarcinoma. Study-wide points: From normal lung to invasive adenocarcinoma, top clone frequencies appeared to decrease.

Between the mid-2010s and the late 2010s, patients underwent resection in Japan or China. Macro-dissection enriched premalignant or tumor cells before nucleic acid extraction. Clones were read by immunoSEQ multiplex PCR, and TCRdb kept only the in-frame ones, dropping some. This sample has about 5,000 clones, with around four fifths found just once. Germline CDR1 SGHAT, CDR2 FQNNGV. The V gene end was trimmed by 3 bases and the J gene end by 4 bases; junction bases not matched to a gene: 3. This CDR3 has 14 residues. This TCR derives from a person aged 60-79 years with lung adenocarcinoma. The genes are TRBV11-2 and TRBJ2-3, with 8 bases that match TRBD2. The sequenced material came from FFPE minimally invasive lung adenocarcinoma tissue. The CDR3 reads CASSFGTSPDTQYF. Written as DNA, the CDR3 is TGTGCCAGCAGCTTTGGGACTAGTCCAGATACGCAGTATTTT.